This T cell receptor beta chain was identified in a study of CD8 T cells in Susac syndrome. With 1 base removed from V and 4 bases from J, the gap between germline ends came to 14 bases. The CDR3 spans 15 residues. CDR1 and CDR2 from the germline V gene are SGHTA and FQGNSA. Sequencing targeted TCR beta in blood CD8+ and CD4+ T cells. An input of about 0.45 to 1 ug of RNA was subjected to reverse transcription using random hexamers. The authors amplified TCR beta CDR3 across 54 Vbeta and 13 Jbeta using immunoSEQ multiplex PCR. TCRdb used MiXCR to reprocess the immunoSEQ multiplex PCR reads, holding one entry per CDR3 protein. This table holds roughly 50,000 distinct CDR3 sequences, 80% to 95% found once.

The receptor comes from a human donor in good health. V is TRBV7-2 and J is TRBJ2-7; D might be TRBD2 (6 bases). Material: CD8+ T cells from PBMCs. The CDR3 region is CASSLGRGPRYEQYF. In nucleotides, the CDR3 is TGTGCCAGCAGCTTAGGGAGGGGACCGCGATACGAGCAGTACTTC.